The entry below describes one T cell receptor (beta chain). This sample stems from a study of monozygotic twins with inflammatory bowel disease. The CDR3 has 17 residues. Germline V gene sequence: CDR1 SGHTA, CDR2 FQGNSA. The cDNA of both the TCRalpha and TCRbeta chains was subjected to two nested PCRs of approximately 16 and 9 cycles. From the 5' RACE reads, TCRdb lists one entry per CDR3 protein and no DNA. This sample's clone table lists over 90,000 distinct CDR3 sequences. Sequencing was performed on blood. This rearrangement joins TRBV7-2 to TRBJ2-7. This TCR came from a human donor with ulcerative colitis or Crohn's disease, or a healthy co-twin of an affected twin (not recorded which). This chain's CDR3 is CASSVRPTRGNSYEQYF.